Listed below are T cell receptor beta chains from one sample, sequenced in a study of prognosis after radiotherapy for stage I lung cancer. TCRdb re-called the multiplex PCR reads through MiXCR, storing one row per CDR3 protein. The sample shows 13,000 or so distinct CDR3 sequences, roughly 49% of them seen only once. The material sequenced was PBMCs, taken before or after stereotactic body radiation therapy (not recorded which). Source of these receptors: a donor of 50 years or more with non-small cell lung cancer. The CDR3 runs from the conserved cysteine through the conserved F or W. The D gene is left open where the match is weak. A row's size may be missing; if present it is once, few, many or a size class.

CDR3aa,CDR3nt,v_gene,j_gene,abundance,d_gene
CAISEGTVATGELFF,TGTGCCATCAGTGAGGGGACGGTGGCCACCGGGGAGCTGTTTTTT,TRBV10-3,TRBJ2-2,many,NA
CASSYSWSGQGADGYTF,TGTGCCAGCAGTTACTCATGGTCGGGACAGGGGGCCGATGGCTACACCTTC,TRBV6-4,TRBJ1-2,medium-sized,TRBD1
CASSLEGTGQPQHF,TGTGCCAGCAGCTTAGAGGGTACGGGACAGCCCCAGCATTTT,TRBV11-2,TRBJ1-5,NA,NA
CASSWDLSPLHF,TGCGCCAGCAGCTGGGACCTTTCACCCCTCCACTTT,TRBV5-1,TRBJ1-6,medium-sized,NA
CASSFRTGIPGELFF,TGTGCCAGCAGTTTCCGGACAGGGATACCCGGGGAGCTGTTTTTT,TRBV12-3/TRBV12-4,TRBJ2-2,medium-sized,TRBD1
CASSPEPQGHNSPLHF,TGTGCCAGCAGCCCGGAACCTCAGGGGCATAATTCACCCCTCCACTTT,TRBV4-2,TRBJ1-6,many,NA
CASSPRVGVTETQYF,TGTGCCAGCAGCCCCCGCGTGGGGGTGACGGAGACCCAGTACTTC,TRBV5-8,TRBJ2-5,many,NA
CASSLLAGVNIQYF,TGTGCCAGCAGTTTACTAGCGGGGGTAAACATTCAGTACTTC,TRBV12-3/TRBV12-4,TRBJ2-4,many,TRBD2
CASSVGHTDTQYF,TGTGCCAGCAGCGTAGGACACACAGATACGCAGTATTTT,TRBV9,TRBJ2-3,NA,NA
CSARDGGTVDTQYF,TGCAGTGCTAGAGATGGCGGGACTGTAGATACGCAGTATTTT,TRBV20-1,TRBJ2-3,once,NA
CIVEVQGAPSTDTQYF,TGCATCGTTGAAGTGCAGGGAGCCCCTAGCACAGATACGCAGTATTTT,TRBV29-1,TRBJ2-3,NA,NA
CATSAPLADTQYF,TGTGCCACCAGTGCTCCCCTCGCAGATACGCAGTATTTT,TRBV24-1,TRBJ2-3,many,NA
CASSQTVNTEAFF,TGTGCCAGCAGCCAAACAGTGAACACTGAAGCTTTCTTT,TRBV7-2,TRBJ1-1,many,NA